The 28 T cell receptor beta chains below come from one sample, sequenced in a study of shared clonotypes between healthy human individuals. Clones were sequenced by immunoSEQ multiplex PCR, and TCRdb holds only the in-frame ones, with some missing. This sample has some 1,100,000 clones; approximately 80% occur once, and the top ten carry approximately 0.5%. The sample consisted of memory CD4+ T cells from PBMCs. Subset here: CD45RA-negative fraction. Every receptor here comes from a man aged 18 to 30 in good health. Some clones in this sample may be carry-over from other donors' samples.

V gene TRBV9 combines with J gene TRBJ1-1; D remains unclear. The V end lost 5 bases, the J end lost 1 base, and 9 bases lay between the germline ends. Germline CDR1 reads SGDLS; CDR2 reads YYNGEE. The CDR3 loop spans 13 amino acids. CDR3 nucleotide sequence: TGTGCCAGCAGAGACGGCTCGAACACTGAAGCTTTCTTT. As protein: CASRDGSNTEAFF.

The rearrangement links TRBV19 to TRBJ2-7; 7 nucleotides match TRBD1. Germline CDR1 is LNHDA and CDR2 is SQIVND (reference sequence). V lost 6 bases, J lost 4 bases, and 9 bases stayed unmatched. The CDR3 runs to 14 residues. This CDR3 is CASSIDRVNYEQYF. CDR3 in DNA: TGTGCCAGTAGCATCGACAGGGTTAATTACGAGCAGTACTTC.

The table lists this clone with a count of one. The V and J genes are TRBV28 and TRBJ2-1, with D uncertain. V was cut by 6 bases and J by 0 bases, with 9 bases left in between. Germline CDR1 and CDR2: MDHEN and SYDVKM. CDR3 length: 14 amino acids. CDR3 residues: CASSERASYNEQFF. The CDR3 DNA sequence: TGTGCCAGCAGCGAGCGTGCCTCCTACAATGAGCAGTTCTTC.

Here the CDR3 DNA reads TGCACCAGCAGCCTTTGGGGGCTGCTAGGCGCTGAAGCTTTCTTT. Protein product: CTSSLWGLLGAEAFF. The chain recombines TRBV1 with TRBJ1-1; the table's D call, TRBD1, was not checked against the DNA. TRBV1 has pseudogene status. The CDR3 is 15 residues long.

The rearrangement joins TRBV5-1 to TRBJ2-5; D gene uncertain. The germline V gene encodes CDR1 SGHRS and CDR2 YFSETQ. This CDR3 is built from 13 residues. The V end lost 1 base, the J end lost 4 bases, and 8 bases lay between the germline ends. CDR3 region: CASSLQAAETQYF. DNA for the CDR3: TGCGCCAGCAGCTTGCAGGCCGCAGAGACCCAGTACTTC.

The chain is built from TRBV5-1 and TRBJ2-3; 9 bases map to TRBD2. This CDR3 contains 17 residues. Germline V lookup: CDR1 SGHRS, CDR2 YFSETQ. V was clipped by 0 bases and J by 2 bases; unmatched bases: 7. CDR3 in amino acids: CASSLGTSARPTDTQYF. The CDR3 nucleotides are TGCGCCAGCAGCTTGGGGACTAGCGCGAGACCCACAGATACGCAGTATTTT. Full variable domain (outside the CDR3, taken from reference TRBV5-1 and TRBJ2-3): KAGVTQTPRYLIKTRGQQVTLSCSPISGHRSVSWYQQTPGQGLQFLFEYFSETQRNKGNFPGRFSGRQFSNSRSEMNVSTLELGDSALYLCASSLGTSARPTDTQYFGPGTRLTVL.

The V call is TRBV7-2, the J call TRBJ1-1; perhaps TRBD1 as D (6 bases). The CDR3 sequence is 14 residues long. Trimming cost V 6 bases and J 1 base, with 12 bases left between them. Germline V gives CDR1 SGHTA, CDR2 FQGNSA. The CDR3 sequence: CASRQQGRNTEAFF. CDR3 bases: TGTGCCAGCAGGCAACAGGGCCGGAACACTGAAGCTTTCTTT. The variable domain in full, completed from reference TRBV7-2 and TRBJ1-1, reads GAGVSQSPSNKVTEKGKDVELRCDPISGHTALYWYRQSLGQGLEFLIYFQGNSAPDKSGLPSDRFSAERTGGSVSTLTIQRTQQEDSAVYLCASRQQGRNTEAFFGQGTRLTVV.

J is TRBJ1-2 and V is TRBV9; D unclear. CDR3 length: 13 amino acids. Germline V gene data show CDR1 as SGDLS and CDR2 as YYNGEE. V lost 3 bases and J 4 bases, leaving 10 bases between the germline ends. CDR3 bases: TGTGCCAGCAGCGCCTCCCCGGGCTATGGCTACACCTTC. This encodes CASSASPGYGYTF.

This chain links TRBV28 with TRBJ1-2; maybe TRBD1 (5 bases). Looked up from germline, CDR1 is MDHEN and CDR2 is SYDVKM. The CDR3 covers 16 residues. Between the trimmed V and J ends, which lost 2 bases and 3 bases, there was a span of 16 bases. The CDR3 DNA sequence: TGTGCCAGCAGTTTAGCGATAGGAGGGGCCGACTATGGCTACACCTTC. Protein sequence: CASSLAIGGADYGYTF.

This clone appeared a few times. The sample holds other DNA sequences that translate to the same CDR3. The genes are TRBV30 and TRBJ1-5; D remains ambiguous. Trimming cost V 0 bases and J 7 bases, with 10 bases left between them. The CDR3 spans 13 residues. From germline, CDR1 is GTSNPN and CDR2 SVGIG (reference sequence). CDR3 amino acids: CAWSVRGGQPQHF. The CDR3 bases are TGTGCCTGGAGTGTACGAGGAGGGCAGCCCCAGCATTTT.

This chain links TRBV5-1 with TRBJ1-5; TRBD1 agrees at 8 bases. The germline gives CDR1 SGHRS, CDR2 YFSETQ. V dropped 0 bases and J dropped 4; count of bases not matched to a gene: 3. The CDR3 length is 15 residues. The CDR3 spells CASSLGGQANQPQHF. The DNA of the CDR3 is TGCGCCAGCAGCTTGGGGGGACAGGCAAATCAGCCCCAGCATTTT. The whole variable domain, filled in from reference TRBV5-1 and TRBJ1-5, reads KAGVTQTPRYLIKTRGQQVTLSCSPISGHRSVSWYQQTPGQGLQFLFEYFSETQRNKGNFPGRFSGRQFSNSRSEMNVSTLELGDSALYLCASSLGGQANQPQHFGDGTRLSIL.

V gene TRBV4-2 combines with J gene TRBJ2-3; D gene uncertain. The germline CDR1 and CDR2 sequences are LGHNA and YNFKEQ. The V end was cut by 4 bases, the J end by 3 bases, with 20 bases between. This CDR3 has 17 amino acids. The CDR3 loop is CASSPDKILRWTDTQYF. As DNA, the CDR3 is TGTGCCAGCAGCCCCGACAAGATACTCAGGTGGACAGATACGCAGTATTTT.

This clone has a handful of counts. The genes are TRBV25-1 and TRBJ2-3, with D unclear. CDR1 and CDR2 from the germline V gene are MGHDK and SYGVNS. There are 12 residues in the CDR3. The V end was cut by 3 bases, the J end by 4 bases, with 5 bases between. The CDR3 DNA follows: TGTGCCAGCAGTGAGATCCCAGATACGCAGTATTTT. Encoded protein: CASSEIPDTQYF.

This rearrangement joins TRBV5-6 to TRBJ2-7; possibly TRBD1 for D (6 bases). V gave up 4 bases and J gave up 6 bases, with 17 bases separating them. This CDR3 spans 14 amino acids. Germline V gene sequence: CDR1 SGHDT, CDR2 YYEEEE. The CDR3 region has the DNA TGTGCCAGCAGCCGGCGCGCAGGGGCTGGCGAGCAGTACTTC. It translates to CASSRRAGAGEQYF.

The chain uses TRBV28 and TRBJ1-2, with D possibly being TRBD1 (6 bases). The length of the CDR3 is 15 residues. Germline V gives CDR1 MDHEN, CDR2 SYDVKM. V was pared by 8 bases and J by 4 bases, with 20 bases between. CDR3 amino acids: CASQKNWGGGYGYTF. For the CDR3, the DNA is TGTGCCAGCCAGAAAAATTGGGGGGGCGGCTATGGCTACACCTTC.

This chain joins TRBV5-5 and TRBJ2-5; TRBD2 matches at 9 bases. The CDR3 consists of 16 residues. CDR1 and CDR2 (germline): SGHKS, YYEKEE (reference sequence). V was pared by 0 bases and J by 4 bases, with 7 bases of the junction left unmatched. The CDR3 nucleotides are TGTGCCAGCAGCTTGGTAGCGGGGGCGCTTGGAGAGACCCAGTACTTC. Protein sequence: CASSLVAGALGETQYF.

This clone has a handful of counts. V usage is TRBV29-1 and J usage is TRBJ2-5; perhaps D is TRBD1 or TRBD2 (5 bases each). The DNA end lines up better with TRBJ2-7; the J call may be wrong. The CDR3 sequence is 14 residues long. Looked up from germline, CDR1 is SQVTM and CDR2 is ANQGSEA. In DNA form, the CDR3 reads TGCAGCGTCGAGAGCAGGGACCACTCCTACGAGCAGTACTTC. Translated: CSVESRDHSYEQYF.

The J gene is TRBJ1-1, the V gene TRBV5-1, with 7 bases fitting TRBD1. V gave up 4 bases and J gave up 5 bases; unmatched junction bases: 5. Germline V gene lookup returns CDR1 SGHRS and CDR2 YFSETQ. The CDR3 has 13 residues. CDR3 protein: CASSGHRGTEAFF. As DNA, the CDR3 is TGCGCCAGCAGCGGCCACAGGGGAACTGAAGCTTTCTTT. Using reference TRBV5-1 and TRBJ1-1 for the parts outside the CDR3, the full variable domain is KAGVTQTPRYLIKTRGQQVTLSCSPISGHRSVSWYQQTPGQGLQFLFEYFSETQRNKGNFPGRFSGRQFSNSRSEMNVSTLELGDSALYLCASSGHRGTEAFFGQGTRLTVV.

The chain has TRBV2 and TRBJ2-2, with 9 bases aligning to TRBD2. CDR1 and CDR2 (germline): SNHLY, FYNNEI. This CDR3 contains 15 residues. V gave up 6 bases and J gave up 6 bases; unmatched junction bases: 8. The CDR3 DNA reads as TGTGCCAGCAGCCTGGGGGTAGCGGGAGCCGGGGAGCTGTTTTTT. Residues: CASSLGVAGAGELFF.

This clone was counted ten times or more. The V gene is TRBV7-9, the J gene TRBJ2-7, with D possibly being TRBD1 (6 bases). The CDR3 runs 11 residues. Germline V gene lookup returns CDR1 SEHNR and CDR2 FQNEAQ (reference sequence). The V end lost 10 bases, the J end lost 9 bases, and 16 bases lay between the germline ends. In nucleotides, the CDR3 is TGTGCCACCTACACAGGGATGGGGCAGTACTTC. It codes for CATYTGMGQYF.

The chain uses TRBV18 and TRBJ2-7, with TRBD2 identical over 7 bases. The V and J ends lost 4 bases and 0 bases, in that order; junction bases with no gene match: 6. Germline lookup yields CDR1 KGHSH and CDR2 LQKENI. The CDR3 contains 15 residues. In DNA form, the CDR3 reads TGTGCCAGCTCACGGGCTAGCGGAGACTCCTACGAGCAGTACTTC. The encoded protein is CASSRASGDSYEQYF.

This clone was counted once. The chain uses TRBV29-1 and TRBJ1-1, with D maybe TRBD1 (5 bases). The V gene lost 1 base and the J gene lost 7 bases, with 13 bases spanning the gap. There are 13 residues in the CDR3. Germline V CDR1 and CDR2: SQVTM, ANQGSEA. The CDR3 loop reads CSVEGTGELEAFF. The CDR3 DNA follows: TGCAGCGTTGAAGGGACGGGGGAGCTTGAAGCTTTCTTT.

Details on this clone: Within the sample, other DNA sequences also encode this same CDR3. The chain couples TRBV28 to TRBJ1-1, with D tentatively TRBD1 (6 bases). V lost 6 bases to trimming and J lost 5 bases, with 10 bases between them. Germline V gene sequence: CDR1 MDHEN, CDR2 SYDVKM. This CDR3 spans 12 amino acids. CDR3 residues: CASSLRGTEAFF. DNA for the CDR3: TGTGCCAGCAGCCTCAGGGGAACTGAAGCTTTCTTT.

The rearrangement links TRBV5-1 to TRBJ2-5, with D unresolved. V was trimmed by 4 bases and J by 5 bases, leaving 15 bases between them. The CDR3 spans 14 residues. Germline values: CDR1 SGHRS, CDR2 YFSETQ. This CDR3 is CASSTPASGETQYF. In nucleotides, the CDR3 is TGCGCCAGCAGCACCCCCGCATCAGGCGAGACCCAGTACTTC.

This rearrangement joins TRBV7-8 to TRBJ2-2; D ambiguous. The germline gives CDR1 SGHVS, CDR2 FQNEAQ. V lost 5 bases and J lost 6, with 22 bases in between. The CDR3 consists of 17 residues. This CDR3 is CASSPPGHLALAGELFF. As DNA, the CDR3 is TGTGCCAGCAGCCCTCCGGGCCACCTGGCACTGGCCGGGGAGCTGTTTTTT.

This clone was seen more than once but under ten times. The chain links TRBV5-4 to TRBJ1-3; D uncertain. Trimming pared 4 bases from V and 0 bases from J, leaving 14 bases between. From germline, CDR1 is SGHNT and CDR2 YYREEE (reference sequence). The CDR3 is made up of 16 amino acids. CDR3 sequence (DNA): TGTGCCAGCAGCCCCGGAAGGCCAGACTCTGGAAACACCATATATTTT. Encoded protein: CASSPGRPDSGNTIYF.

CDR3 loop: CASSTDTSYEQYF. The DNA of the CDR3 is TGCGCCAGCAGCACGGACACCTCCTACGAGCAGTACTTC. The chain recombines TRBV5-1 with TRBJ2-7, with D possibly being TRBD1 (5 bases). Looked up from germline, CDR1 is SGHRS and CDR2 is YFSETQ. V was clipped by 4 bases and J by 0 bases, with 8 bases between them. The length of the CDR3 is 13 residues.

The genes are TRBV7-2 and TRBJ2-1; 7 bases are shared with TRBD2. Trimming cost V 5 bases and J 7 bases; bases outside gene matches: 8. Germline V gives CDR1 SGHTA, CDR2 FQGNSA. The CDR3 length is 14 residues. The DNA of the CDR3 is TGTGCCAGCAGCAGGGGAGGGGCTGCTAATGAGCAGTTCTTC. Its protein is CASSRGGAANEQFF. The whole variable domain, filled in from reference TRBV7-2 and TRBJ2-1, reads GAGVSQSPSNKVTEKGKDVELRCDPISGHTALYWYRQSLGQGLEFLIYFQGNSAPDKSGLPSDRFSAERTGGSVSTLTIQRTQQEDSAVYLCASSRGGAANEQFFGPGTRLTVL.